These 14 T cell receptor beta chains were all obtained from the same sample, sequenced in a study of Ad26.COV2.S vaccination and SARS-CoV-2 variants. Treatment in this sample: around 19 received Ad26.COV2.S at low or high dose, single or two shots; several received placebo; per-sample allocation not given. Specimen acquisition occurred on day 63 following the initial vaccine or placebo injection. Assay: immunoSEQ multiplex PCR; the TCRdb copy retains only in-frame clones and omits some. Here the sample spans a few hundred thousand clones, almost 90% being singletons. Specimen: peripheral blood, collected in a trial of Ad26.COV2.S vaccine versus placebo. The origin of the receptors is a person aged 18-60 years who received the Ad26.COV2.S COVID-19 vaccine or a placebo.

The CDR3 loop reads CASTKGTSGNTIYF. The CDR3 DNA reads as TGTGCCAGTACCAAAGGGACGTCTGGAAACACCATATATTTT. The chain has TRBV19 and TRBJ1-3, with D possibly TRBD1 on 5 matching bases. CDR1 is LNHDA, CDR2 SQIVND, per germline (reference sequence). Between the trimmed V and J ends, which lost 7 bases and 1 base, there was a span of 11 bases. The CDR3 consists of 14 residues.

The J gene is TRBJ1-6, the V gene TRBV6-2 or TRBV6-3; the D gene is possibly TRBD1 (5 bases). Germline-derived CDR1 and CDR2 are MNHEY and SVGEGT. V was clipped by 4 bases and J by 10 bases, with 8 bases between them. CDR3 length: 12 amino acids. CDR3 bases: TGTGCCAGCAGTTCGGGGGACTCACCCCTCCACTTT. Its protein is CASSSGDSPLHF.

J is TRBJ1-1 and V is TRBV30; D gene unclear. Germline CDR1 and CDR2: GTSNPN and SVGIG (reference sequence). V lost 4 bases and J lost 7, with 10 bases in between. This CDR3 is 11 amino acids long. Here the CDR3 DNA reads TGTGCCTGGAAGGCCAGCAGTGAAGCTTTCTTT. Its translation: CAWKASSEAFF. Full variable domain (missing parts from reference TRBV30 and TRBJ1-1): SQTIHQWPATLVQPVGSPLSLECTVEGTSNPNLYWYRQAAGRGLQLLFYSVGIGQISSEVPQNLSASRPQDRQFILSSKKLLLSDSGFYLCAWKASSEAFFGQGTRLTVV.

This chain joins TRBV6-5 and TRBJ1-1; D is undetermined. V lost 2 bases and J lost 4, with 17 bases in between. In germline, CDR1 is MNHEY, CDR2 SVGAGI. The CDR3 contains 16 residues. The chain's CDR3 is CASSYTLGWGFTEAFF. CDR3 sequence (DNA): TGTGCCAGCAGTTACACCCTGGGGTGGGGTTTCACTGAAGCTTTCTTT.

The V call is TRBV5-6, the J call TRBJ1-3; D call uncertain. CDR3 size: 13 residues. Trimming took off 0 bases at V and 3 bases at J, with 4 bases between the two ends. Per the germline V gene, CDR1 is SGHDT and CDR2 is YYEEEE. CDR3 amino acids: CASSLASGNTIYF. Written as DNA, the CDR3 is TGTGCCAGCAGCTTGGCCAGTGGAAACACCATATATTTT.

This clone came up a few times. Other DNA sequences in the same sample also yield this CDR3. V usage is TRBV27 and J usage is TRBJ1-5; D is perhaps TRBD1 (6 bases). Germline-derived CDR1 and CDR2 are MNHEY and SMNVEV (reference sequence). This CDR3 has 14 residues. The ends were cut back, 2 bases at V and 1 base at J, with 6 bases in the middle. Here the CDR3 DNA reads TGTGCCAGCAGTTTAACAGGGAGCAATCAGCCCCAGCATTTT. It translates to CASSLTGSNQPQHF.

This clone was found once. The J gene is TRBJ1-2, the V gene TRBV19; D ambiguous. The V and J ends lost 3 bases and 8 bases respectively, with 13 bases between them. Germline CDR1 and CDR2: LNHDA and SQIVND (reference sequence). The CDR3 has 13 residues. In DNA form, the CDR3 reads TGTGCCAGTAGTATCTTCTTTGGTGAGGGCTACACCTTC. It translates to CASSIFFGEGYTF.

This rearrangement joins TRBV28 to TRBJ1-4; D remains ambiguous. In germline, CDR1 is MDHEN, CDR2 SYDVKM. This CDR3 comprises 13 residues. Between the trimmed V and J ends, which lost 5 bases and 6 bases, there was a span of 10 bases. The CDR3 sequence: CASSNLGDEKLFF. Here the CDR3 DNA reads TGTGCCAGCAGTAATCTCGGAGATGAAAAACTGTTTTTT.

V is TRBV6-1 and J is TRBJ1-1; the D gene is possibly TRBD1 (5 bases). The CDR3 extends over 14 amino acids. CDR1 is MNHNS and CDR2 is SASEGT in the germline V gene. Trimming pared 2 bases from V and 1 base from J, leaving 8 bases between. The DNA of the CDR3 is TGTGCCAGCAGTGAAAGTAGGGGGAACACTGAAGCTTTCTTT. This translates into CASSESRGNTEAFF.

V usage is TRBV21-1 and J usage is TRBJ2-1; the table's D call, TRBD1, was not checked against the DNA. TRBV21-1 is a pseudogene locus. The CDR3 covers 16 residues. The CDR3 DNA follows: TGTGCCAGCAGCAAAGAGTGGGCAGGCCCCAACAATGAGCAGTTCTTC. It translates to CASSKEWAGPNNEQFF.

The J gene is TRBJ2-2, the V gene TRBV30; D is perhaps TRBD1 (6 bases). CDR1 and CDR2 (germline): GTSNPN, SVGIG (reference sequence). Trimming cost V 0 bases and J 5 bases, with 16 bases left between them. The CDR3 sequence is 16 residues long. CDR3 residues: CAWSVPWGHPTGELFF. The CDR3, as DNA: TGTGCCTGGAGTGTACCCTGGGGGCATCCAACCGGGGAGCTGTTTTTT.

The gene calls are TRBV5-1 and TRBJ2-4, with D maybe TRBD2 (6 bases). The germline V gene has CDR1 SGHRS and CDR2 YFSETQ. The V and J ends lost 4 bases and 0 bases respectively, with 20 bases between them. The CDR3 is 18 residues long. CDR3 DNA: TGCGCCAGCAGCCACGGGACTTTCCAAGAACTAGCCAAAAACATTCAGTACTTC. This encodes CASSHGTFQELAKNIQYF. Looking up the rest from reference TRBV5-1 and TRBJ2-4 gives the full variable domain: KAGVTQTPRYLIKTRGQQVTLSCSPISGHRSVSWYQQTPGQGLQFLFEYFSETQRNKGNFPGRFSGRQFSNSRSEMNVSTLELGDSALYLCASSHGTFQELAKNIQYFGAGTRLSVL.

CDR3: CASSLGRSQGADTQYF. CDR3 sequence (DNA): TGTGCCAGCAGCTTAGGGCGGAGTCAGGGTGCAGATACGCAGTATTTT. The chain combines TRBV11-2 with TRBJ2-3; a weak D match, TRBD1 (5 bases). Germline V gene data show CDR1 as SGHAT and CDR2 as FQNNGV. The CDR3 sequence is 16 residues long. Trimming cost V 1 base and J 4 bases, with 15 bases left between them.

The chain uses TRBV5-1 and TRBJ2-3; 8 bases map to TRBD2. Per the germline V gene, CDR1 is SGHRS and CDR2 is YFSETQ. After removal of 4 bases from V and 3 bases from J, the junction contained 10 bases not matched to a gene. The CDR3 has 16 amino acids. CDR3 DNA: TGCGCCAGCAGCAGGGGTAGCGGGGCTATTACAGATACGCAGTATTTT. Residues: CASSRGSGAITDTQYF.